This T cell receptor beta chain appears in the sequencing data of a study of breast tumors, draining lymph nodes, adjacent tissues. MiXCR, run by TCRdb on the multiplex PCR reads, gives a single entry per CDR3 protein. Here the sample spans some 150,000 distinct CDR3 sequences, around 24% being singletons. This clonotype has just a few counts. The lymph nodes were axillary draining lymph nodes from breast cancer patients. V lost 8 bases and J lost 6; bases outside the gene matches: 9. The germline gives CDR1 LNHDA, CDR2 SQIVND (reference sequence). The CDR3 is 14 amino acids. The sequence came from a female donor with breast cancer. Some clones in this sample may be carry-over from other donors' samples. Sequencing was done on a sample of axillary lymph node tissue. The J gene is TRBJ2-2, the V gene TRBV19; 7 nucleotides agree with TRBD2. For the CDR3, the DNA is TGTGCCAGTTCACTAGCGTTCTTAGCCGGGGAGCTGTTTTTT. Residues: CASSLAFLAGELFF.